A selection of T cell receptor beta chains follows, all from one sample in a study of graft-versus-host responses after intestinal transplantation. Sequenced by immunoSEQ multiplex PCR; TCRdb stores in-frame clones only, minus some. The sample includes under 30,000 clones, around 95% of them seen just once. The sequencing here drew on PBMCs, taken roughly 32 days after intestinal transplant. The receptors derive from a human patient who received an intestinal transplant, so some T cells may come from the graft donor. Both conserved end residues are part of each CDR3. The order of the fields is V gene, J gene, CDR3 protein.

TRBV5-6	TRBJ1-6	CASSFSPLHF
TRBV4-1	TRBJ1-1	CASSQGTMWNTEAFF
TRBV6-5	TRBJ2-3	CASSYFGLGTDTQYF
TRBV10-3	TRBJ1-1	CAIRGTGGMNTEAFF
TRBV7-8	TRBJ1-1	CASSARQGGRNTEAFF
TRBV30	TRBJ1-6	CAWTGTVRSPLHF
TRBV5-1	TRBJ2-7	CASSLQSGTGGYEQYF
TRBV7-9	TRBJ1-1	CASSLDVGTEAFF
TRBV7-2	TRBJ1-2	CASSVGWGNGYTF
TRBV18	TRBJ2-3	CASSPINREADTQYF
TRBV6-5	TRBJ2-7	CASSYAGPEGDEQYF
TRBV7-2	TRBJ2-7	CASSVNSGDYEQYF
TRBV27	TRBJ1-1	CASSPYSNQNTEAFF
TRBV1	TRBJ2-5	CTSSPSGTSGEETQYF
TRBV7-8	TRBJ1-1	CASSLGYRGLLPEAFF
TRBV27	TRBJ2-3	CASSFLDTLTDTQYF
TRBV4-1	TRBJ1-3	CASSQVASSGNTIYF
TRBV5-7	TRBJ2-5	CASNRRGGLRETQYF
TRBV4-2	TRBJ1-1	CASSFMAMNTEAFF
TRBV7-3	TRBJ2-1	CASSQSARESEQFF
TRBV4-1	TRBJ1-2	CASSPDSNYGYTF
TRBV23-1	TRBJ2-5	CASSPKNQPQETQYF